This T cell receptor beta chain was sequenced for a study of T cell changes during pregnancy in multiple sclerosis. Germline CDR1 is GTSNPN and CDR2 is SVGIG (reference sequence). V lost 2 bases to trimming and J lost 10 bases, with 12 bases between them. The CDR3 covers 13 residues. Libraries were prepared by immunoSEQ multiplex PCR; TCRdb keeps only in-frame clonotypes and omits some of them. The sample includes about 99,000 clones, 90% to 95% of them seen just once. This clone came up a few times. The sequence was collected from a female donor with multiple sclerosis, enrolled in a pregnancy study. The J gene is TRBJ1-6, the V gene TRBV30; D is unclear. The sample was peripheral blood, taken after pregnancy. In nucleotides, the CDR3 is TGTGCCTGGAGTCTGAGTGGTCAATCACCCCTCCACTTT. Amino acid sequence: CAWSLSGQSPLHF.